Listed below are T cell receptor beta chains from one sample, sequenced in a study of cytomegalovirus exposure and HLA in healthy donors. Only in-frame clones appear in the TCRdb table, and some are missing; sequencing was by immunoSEQ multiplex PCR. The sample has tens of thousands of clones, roughly 90% seen once. Material: PBMCs. The receptor set was obtained from a woman between 18 and 29 years old in good health and CMV-seropositive. The CDR3 runs from the conserved cysteine through the conserved F or W. The D gene is left open where the match is weak. A row's size may be missing; if present it is once, few, many or a size class.

j_call,v_call,clone_size,d_call,cdr3_aa,cdr3_nt
TRBJ1-1,TRBV5-1,.,.,CASSTRGSTEAFF,TGCGCCAGCAGCACGAGGGGGTCCACTGAAGCTTTCTTT
TRBJ2-7,TRBV5-8,.,TRBD1,CASSWDRVDEQYF,TGTGCCAGCAGCTGGGACAGGGTGGACGAGCAGTACTTC
TRBJ2-7,TRBV6-5,.,.,CASSYSASSYEQYF,TGTGCCAGCAGTTACTCGGCCAGTTCCTACGAGCAGTACTTC
TRBJ2-3,TRBV9,.,TRBD2,CASSSRLAGSPDTQYF,TGTGCCAGCAGCTCTCGACTAGCGGGGAGTCCAGATACGCAGTATTTT
TRBJ1-1,TRBV7-8,once,.,CASSLVQDRNTEAFF,TGTGCCAGCAGCTTAGTCCAGGACAGGAACACTGAAGCTTTCTTT
TRBJ1-2,TRBV19,.,.,CASSIDLLRSYGYTF,TGTGCCAGTAGTATAGATCTATTGAGGAGCTATGGCTACACCTTC
TRBJ2-1,TRBV2,.,TRBD2,CASSGLAPYNEQFF,TGTGCCAGCTCAGGACTAGCGCCGTACAATGAGCAGTTCTTC
TRBJ2-7,TRBV9,.,TRBD1,CASSGQGAGHEQYF,TGTGCCAGCAGCGGCCAGGGGGCGGGCCACGAGCAGTACTTC
TRBJ1-4,TRBV2,.,TRBD1,CASSWTGTGAEKLFF,TGTGCCAGCAGTTGGACCGGGACAGGGGCTGAAAAACTGTTTTTT
TRBJ2-5,TRBV21-1,.,.,CASSRIAGAVQRKETQYF,TGTGCCAGCAGCAGGATTGCGGGGGCCGTCCAGAGAAAAGAGACCCAGTACTTC
TRBJ2-1,TRBV13,.,.,CASSQRLGQGGDEQFF,TGTGCCAGCAGCCAACGGCTCGGGCAGGGTGGTGATGAGCAGTTCTTC
TRBJ2-7,TRBV11-2,.,.,CASSLSPQESYEQYF,TGTGCCAGCAGCCTAAGCCCACAGGAATCCTACGAGCAGTACTTC
TRBJ1-1,TRBV5-4,.,TRBD1,CASSSPTGGETGTEAFF,TGTGCCAGCAGCTCACCGACAGGGGGAGAGACTGGCACTGAAGCTTTCTTT
TRBJ1-1,TRBV21-1,once,.,CASSKSSGVGTEAFF,TGTGCCAGCAGCAAGTCTTCCGGAGTCGGCACTGAAGCTTTCTTT
TRBJ2-1,TRBV6-1,.,TRBD2,CASSEGLGGRFLYNEQFF,TGTGCCAGCAGTGAGGGACTAGGCGGGAGATTCCTCTACAATGAGCAGTTCTTC
TRBJ2-7,TRBV5-6,.,TRBD1,CASSSPALQGAYEQYF,TGTGCCAGCAGCTCCCCGGCGCTCCAGGGGGCCTACGAGCAGTACTTC
TRBJ1-3,TRBV14,.,.,CASSRRTRGNTIYF,TGTGCCAGCAGCCGACGGACTCGTGGAAACACCATATATTTT
TRBJ1-4,TRBV6-6,.,.,CASNLREKLFF,TGTGCCAGCAATTTGCGAGAAAAACTGTTTTTT
TRBJ2-7,TRBV7-6,.,TRBD1,CASSSYRGREQYF,TGTGCCAGCAGCTCATACAGGGGGAGGGAGCAGTACTTC
TRBJ1-3,TRBV5-4,.,.,CASSQDRGNSGNTIYF,TGTGCCAGCAGCCAAGATCGAGGGAACTCTGGAAACACCATATATTTT
TRBJ2-1,TRBV5-4,.,.,CASSRTNKEQFF,TGTGCCAGCAGCCGTACAAATAAGGAGCAGTTCTTC
TRBJ2-7,TRBV6-6,.,TRBD1,CASTVGQGRPYEQYF,TGTGCCAGCACCGTGGGACAGGGCCGCCCCTACGAGCAGTACTTC
TRBJ2-2,TRBV4-2,.,TRBD2,CASKRESNTGELFF,TGTGCCAGTAAGCGGGAATCGAACACCGGGGAGCTGTTTTTT
TRBJ2-3,TRBV11-2,once,.,CASSLMTQATQYF,TGTGCCAGCAGCTTAATGACACAAGCTACGCAGTATTTT
TRBJ2-3,TRBV10-3,.,TRBD2,CATRKVLAEFTDTQYF,TGTGCCACCCGAAAGGTCCTAGCGGAATTCACAGATACGCAGTATTTT
TRBJ1-2,TRBV19,.,.,CATTRGHNYGYTF,TGTGCCACCACAAGGGGTCATAACTATGGCTACACCTTC
TRBJ2-2,TRBV4-3,.,.,CASSQVTGTGAGELFF,TGCGCCAGCAGCCAAGTAACGGGGACTGGGGCCGGGGAGCTGTTTTTT
TRBJ2-1,TRBV7-9,.,TRBD2,CASRQYGGGAYNEQFF,TGTGCCAGCAGACAATATGGGGGAGGGGCCTACAATGAGCAGTTCTTC
TRBJ2-3,TRBV5-8,once,.,CASSFGSTQYF,TGTGCCAGCAGCTTTGGGAGTACGCAGTATTTT
TRBJ2-1,TRBV6-1,.,.,CASSEAQGFKDEQFF,TGTGCCAGCAGTGAGGCACAGGGATTCAAAGATGAGCAGTTCTTC
TRBJ1-4,TRBV10-3,.,.,CAISRFPRGSANEKLFF,TGTGCCATCAGTAGATTCCCTAGAGGGTCCGCTAATGAAAAACTGTTTTTT
TRBJ2-7,TRBV7-8,.,TRBD1,CASSLPREPNRDRLTYEQYF,TGTGCCAGCAGCTTACCGCGTGAACCCAACCGGGACAGATTAACCTACGAGCAGTACTTC
TRBJ2-1,TRBV13,.,.,CASSLGSSGGQSEQFF,TGTGCCAGCAGCTTAGGGTCGTCAGGGGGGCAAAGTGAGCAGTTCTTC
TRBJ1-1,TRBV6-6,.,.,CASSLTGLAFF,TGTGCCAGCAGCTTAACAGGGTTGGCTTTCTTT
TRBJ2-5,TRBV28,.,TRBD1,CASSSSGTGVQETQYF,TGTGCCAGCAGTTCCTCCGGGACAGGGGTTCAAGAGACCCAGTACTTC
TRBJ1-6,TRBV9,.,.,CASSVSHTYNSPLHF,TGTGCCAGCAGCGTATCTCATACATATAATTCACCCCTCCACTTT
TRBJ2-2,TRBV9,once,.,CASSPHPSGTLNTGELFF,TGTGCCAGCAGCCCCCATCCCTCCGGGACACTAAACACCGGGGAGCTGTTTTTT
TRBJ2-3,TRBV6-1,.,.,CASSGIQGTDTQYF,TGTGCCAGCAGTGGAATCCAGGGGACAGATACGCAGTATTTT
TRBJ2-2,TRBV7-2,.,.,CASSPGALDPGELFF,TGTGCCAGCAGCCCAGGGGCTCTAGACCCCGGGGAGCTGTTTTTT
TRBJ2-7,TRBV6-5,.,TRBD1,CASSSGTGGPYEQYF,TGTGCCAGCAGTTCAGGGACAGGGGGGCCCTACGAGCAGTACTTC
TRBJ2-7,TRBV7-2,.,TRBD1,CASSLGGGVYEQYF,TGTGCCAGCAGCTTAGGAGGGGGCGTCTACGAGCAGTACTTC
TRBJ2-5,TRBV2,.,TRBD1,CASSWDRGKETQYF,TGTGCCAGCAGTTGGGACAGGGGGAAAGAGACCCAGTACTTC
TRBJ2-2,TRBV6-5,.,.,CASSYWSGGELFF,TGTGCCAGCAGTTACTGGAGTGGCGGGGAGCTGTTTTTT
TRBJ1-5,TRBV27,.,.,CASSTGSHQPQHF,TGTGCCAGCAGTACAGGGTCGCATCAGCCCCAGCATTTT
TRBJ2-1,TRBV4-1,.,TRBD2,CASSPGVFEREGEQFF,TGCGCCAGCAGCCCAGGTGTTTTCGAGCGGGAGGGTGAGCAGTTCTTC
TRBJ2-7,TRBV20-1,few,.,CSAPDYSKQYF,TGCAGTGCCCCGGACTATTCCAAGCAGTACTTC
TRBJ2-1,TRBV7-9,.,TRBD1,CASSTGTGGFNEQFF,TGTGCCAGCAGCACCGGGACAGGGGGCTTCAATGAGCAGTTCTTC
TRBJ2-1,TRBV5-5,.,TRBD1,CASSFPDRGNEQFF,TGTGCCAGCAGCTTCCCGGACAGGGGCAATGAGCAGTTCTTC
TRBJ2-7,TRBV5-1,.,TRBD1,CASSFTGDSSYEQYF,TGCGCCAGCAGCTTTACAGGGGATAGCTCCTACGAGCAGTACTTC
TRBJ1-3,TRBV5-1,.,TRBD1,CASSMDRGSGNTIYF,TGCGCCAGCAGCATGGACAGGGGCTCTGGAAACACCATATATTTT
TRBJ2-2,TRBV30,.,.,CAWSRQSTGELFF,TGTGCCTGGAGCCGACAGAGCACCGGGGAGCTGTTTTTT
TRBJ2-1,TRBV9,.,TRBD2,CASSLSGGTYNEQFF,TGTGCCAGCAGCTTGAGCGGGGGAACCTACAATGAGCAGTTCTTC
TRBJ1-5,TRBV28,once,.,CASSQGLYQPQHF,TGTGCCAGCAGTCAGGGGCTTTATCAGCCCCAGCATTTT